This TCR beta chain was sequenced in a study of blood T cell repertoires in COVID-19. Overall study: The United States, Italy and Spain provided the acute and convalescent COVID-19 samples. Sources were T cells, B-cell-depleted T cells, or PBMCs; the material itself was cDNA or gDNA.

Per the original methods: Estimation of nucleated cell counts relied on the amplification of reference gene primers. The protocol was immunoSEQ multiplex PCR, while the TCRdb copy is restricted to in-frame clones and leaves out a portion. V, J and clone size reflect that table, while D and trimming were determined from the DNA. Found here are tens of thousands of clones, roughly 86% of them singletons; the top ten hold around 15%. The sample comprised peripheral blood. The sequence was obtained from a human donor in a cohort sampled during active COVID-19.

The CDR3 spells CASSLWTGGHEQFF. The DNA of the CDR3 is TGTGCCAGCAGTTTGTGGACAGGGGGCCATGAGCAGTTCTTC. The chain employs TRBV27 and TRBJ2-1; 11 bases match TRBD1. V lost 3 bases to trimming and J lost 8 bases; unmatched junction nucleotides: 3. The CDR3 is 14 amino acids. Germline CDR1 and CDR2: MNHEY and SMNVEV (reference sequence).